This T cell receptor beta chain appears in the sequencing data of a study of identical twins. V lost 2 bases, J lost 0 bases, and 11 bases lay in between. This CDR3 region has 16 residues. Per germline, CDR1 MNHNS and CDR2 SASEGT. A universal primer site arose from template switching, and cDNA bore unique molecular identifiers. TCRdb independently ran MiXCR on the 5' RACE reads; one entry per CDR3 protein. Of approximately 280,000 distinct CDR3 sequences listed, under 9% are singletons. This clonotype was picked up a small number of times. Its antigen remains unidentified. General observations from the study: Diverse VJ usage suggested most zero-insertion clonotypes were not invariant T cells.

These same data were also listed under a study on yellow fever vaccine responses in identical twins. That work adds: Twin vaccine T cell responses reportedly seemed partly convergent, partly personalized.

Sequenced input: memory (CD45RO+) T cells sorted from blood. The TCR sequence derives from a woman under 30 in good health. V and J are TRBV6-1 and TRBJ1-5; D unresolved. For the CDR3, the DNA is TGTGCCAGCAGTGAATCACAGTACTATAGCAATCAGCCCCAGCATTTT. This translates into CASSESQYYSNQPQHF.